This T cell receptor beta chain was sequenced for a study of blood T cell repertoires in COVID-19. The wider study: COVID-19 samples from acute and convalescent phases originated in the United States, Italy and Spain. T cells, B-cell-depleted T cells, or PBMCs supplied cDNA or gDNA.

Between the trimmed V and J ends, which lost 3 bases and 4 bases, there was a span of 15 bases. CDR3 size: 15 residues. Germline loops: CDR1 SGHVS, CDR2 FNYEAQ. Methods used by the authors: Amplification of reference gene primers was used by the study to estimate nucleated cell counts. The assay was immunoSEQ multiplex PCR, and TCRdb's table has in-frame clones only and misses some. The D gene and trimming were derived from the DNA, and the V and J assignments and clone size from that table. This repertoire shows about 210,000 clones, 80% found once; its top ten account for roughly 13%. The sequence derives from a human donor in a cohort sampled during active COVID-19. The sequenced sample was peripheral blood. This chain joins TRBV7-6 and TRBJ1-2, with D perhaps matching TRBD1 (5 bases). The chain's CDR3 is CASSLKAGLFYGYTF. Here the CDR3 DNA reads TGTGCCAGCAGCTTGAAAGCGGGACTCTTCTATGGCTACACCTTC.